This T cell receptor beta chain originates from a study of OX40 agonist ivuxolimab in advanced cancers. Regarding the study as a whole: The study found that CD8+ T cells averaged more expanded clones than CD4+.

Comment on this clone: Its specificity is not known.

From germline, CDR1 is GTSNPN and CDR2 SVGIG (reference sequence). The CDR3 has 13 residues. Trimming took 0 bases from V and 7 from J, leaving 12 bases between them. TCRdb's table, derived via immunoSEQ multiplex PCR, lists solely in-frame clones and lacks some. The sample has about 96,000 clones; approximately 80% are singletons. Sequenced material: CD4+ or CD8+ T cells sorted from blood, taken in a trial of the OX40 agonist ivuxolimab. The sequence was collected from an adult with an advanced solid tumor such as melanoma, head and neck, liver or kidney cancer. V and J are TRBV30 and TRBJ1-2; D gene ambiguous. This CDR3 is CAWSVRGGVGYTF. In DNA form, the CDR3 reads TGTGCCTGGAGTGTACGGGGTGGGGTTGGCTACACCTTC.